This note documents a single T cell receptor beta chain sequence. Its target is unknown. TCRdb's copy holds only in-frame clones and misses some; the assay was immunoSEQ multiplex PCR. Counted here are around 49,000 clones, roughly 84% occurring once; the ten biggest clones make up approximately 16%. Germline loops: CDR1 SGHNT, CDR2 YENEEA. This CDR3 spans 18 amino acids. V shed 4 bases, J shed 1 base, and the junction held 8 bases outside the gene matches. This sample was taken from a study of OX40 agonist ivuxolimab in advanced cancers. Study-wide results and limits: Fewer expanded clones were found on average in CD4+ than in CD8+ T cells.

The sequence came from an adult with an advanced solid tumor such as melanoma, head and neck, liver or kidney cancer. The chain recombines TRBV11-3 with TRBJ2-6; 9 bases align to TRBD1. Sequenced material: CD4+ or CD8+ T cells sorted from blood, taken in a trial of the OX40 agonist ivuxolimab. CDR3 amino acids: CASSSWDRARSGANVLTF. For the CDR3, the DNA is TGTGCCAGCAGCTCGTGGGACAGGGCTCGATCTGGGGCCAACGTCCTGACTTTC.